The source of this TCR beta chain is a study of shared clonotypes between healthy human individuals. Broader study findings: Across subsets, estimated richness was generally greater for naive than for memory populations.

Authors' processing steps: Filtering of immunoSEQ junctional sequences could not match full-length read filtering. TCRdb's table, derived via immunoSEQ multiplex PCR, lists solely in-frame clones and lacks some. V, J and clone size reflect that table, while D and trimming were determined from the DNA. Of some 2 million clones detected, less than 95% appear once; the ten largest clones hold 0.95% to 1.5%. CDR1 and CDR2 (germline): SGHNT, YYREEE (reference sequence). The CDR3 loop spans 13 amino acids. Trimming took 2 bases from V and 5 from J; bases not matched to a gene: 3. CD45RO negativity and positive selection for CCR7 defined naive CD8 cells, a population that excluded terminally differentiated effector memory CD45RA+ cells. As to this clone: Its antigen is not known. Other nucleotide sequences in the sample specify the same CDR3.

J is TRBJ2-5 and V is TRBV5-4; 7 nucleotides match TRBD2. This clonotype was obtained from a man between 18 and 29 years old in good health. Sample: naive CD8+ T cells sorted from blood. This CDR3 is CASSFGGSETQYF. The CDR3 bases are TGTGCCAGCAGCTTTGGCGGGAGCGAGACCCAGTACTTC.